The 8 T cell receptor beta chains presented below share a single source sample, sequenced in a study of CD8+ T cells in alopecia areata. RNA was isolated and reverse transcribed to cDNA, the sequencing template. The data were produced by immunoSEQ multiplex PCR, yet TCRdb's version contains in-frame clones alone and is incomplete. Of fewer than 200,000 clones listed, around three fifths are singletons. Treatment indicated: oral pan-JAK inhibitor, 5-10 mg twice daily. This material consisted of CD4+ T cells sorted from blood, taken at week 24, from a patient treated with tofacitinib. The receptors were sampled from a human donor with alopecia areata.

The chain recombines TRBV5-6 with TRBJ1-2; 9 bases are a match to TRBD1. The ends lost 7 bases at V and 4 bases at J; junction bases unmatched: 8. Germline assignment: CDR1 SGHDT and CDR2 YYEEEE. The CDR3 has 14 amino acids. CDR3 protein: CASARDRAIYGYTF. The CDR3 nucleotides are TGTGCCAGCGCCCGGGACAGGGCGATCTATGGCTACACCTTC.

The CDR3 coding sequence is TGTGCCTGGAGTGTCAAGACCACGAGCGCGAACACCGGGGAGCTGTTTTTT. Residues: CAWSVKTTSANTGELFF. The chain employs TRBV30 and TRBJ2-2; D is ambiguous. The length of the CDR3 is 17 residues. V dropped 0 bases and J dropped 0 bases, with 14 bases sitting between them. CDR1 and CDR2 (germline): GTSNPN, SVGIG (reference sequence).

This clone was counted only a few times. This chain connects TRBV28 to TRBJ2-7, with D possibly being TRBD1 or TRBD2 (5 bases each). Germline lookup yields CDR1 MDHEN and CDR2 SYDVKM. V gave up 6 bases and J gave up 0 bases, with 12 bases separating them. The CDR3 sequence is 14 residues long. In DNA form, the CDR3 reads TGTGCCAGCAGAGGGGACCTCAGCTCCTACGAGCAGTACTTC. It yields the protein CASRGDLSSYEQYF.

The gene calls are TRBV11-1 and TRBJ2-3, with 7 bases lining up with TRBD2. The V and J ends lost 2 bases and 11 bases, in that order; junction bases with no gene match: 10. Germline loops: CDR1 SGHAT, CDR2 FQDESV (reference sequence). CDR3 length: 14 residues. CDR3 in DNA: TGTGCCAGCAGCTTAACCCGGACTAGATACGAGCAGTATTTT. It codes for CASSLTRTRYEQYF. The full variable domain, with the rest looked up from reference TRBV11-1 and TRBJ2-3, is EAEVAQSPRYKITEKSQAVAFWCDPISGHATLYWYRQILGQGPELLVQFQDESVVDDSQLPKDRFSAERLKGVDSTLKIQPAELGDSAMYLCASSLTRTRYEQYFGPGTRLTVL.

The V gene is TRBV29-1, the J gene TRBJ2-4, with 10 nucleotides matching TRBD1. In germline, CDR1 is SQVTM, CDR2 ANQGSEA. This CDR3 is built from 15 residues. V was pared by 1 base and J by 8 bases, with 8 bases of the junction left unmatched. CDR3 coding DNA: TGCAGCGTTGAAGGGCTGCGACAGGGGGCGGACATTCAGTACTTC. Translation gives CSVEGLRQGADIQYF.

J is TRBJ2-7 and V is TRBV30; 13 bases line up with TRBD2. CDR1 and CDR2 (germline): GTSNPN, SVGIG (reference sequence). The CDR3 covers 17 residues. V shed 5 bases, J shed 2 bases, and the junction held 12 bases outside the gene matches. CDR3 region: CAWSRVPGLAGPYEQYF. CDR3 bases: TGTGCCTGGTCTCGCGTCCCGGGACTAGCGGGACCCTACGAGCAGTACTTC.

The rearrangement uses TRBV15 and TRBJ2-1; 12 bases agree with TRBD1. Germline CDR1 reads LNHNV; CDR2 reads YYDKDF (reference sequence). The ends lost 1 base at V and 9 bases at J; junction bases unmatched: 4. This CDR3 spans 15 amino acids. In DNA form, the CDR3 reads TGTGCCACCAGCAGAGGTGGGACAGGGGGCGTTGAGCAGTTCTTC. This translates into CATSRGGTGGVEQFF.

This clone was observed a handful of times. This chain's CDR3 is CASSRHGDQPQHF. The CDR3 DNA reads TGTGCCAGCAGCCGACACGGGGATCAGCCCCAGCATTTT. The chain links TRBV7-9 to TRBJ1-5; D remains unclear. V lost 5 bases, J lost 5 bases, and 10 bases lay in between. CDR3 length: 13 amino acids. Germline-derived CDR1 and CDR2 are SEHNR and FQNEAQ (reference sequence).